One T cell receptor (beta chain) is described in this entry. Trimming removed 6 bases from V and 4 bases from J; junction bases left unmatched: 7. Germline V gene data show CDR1 as MNHNS and CDR2 as SASEGT. The CDR3 contains 14 residues. The record originates from a study of shared T cell receptors in the human thymus. The assay was immunoSEQ multiplex PCR, and TCRdb's table has in-frame clones only and misses some. Found here are 500,000 to 850,000 clones, around 87% of them singletons; the top ten hold 0.0094%. In addition, the sample was reused for a study of human thymus T cells. As that report states: In corrective heart surgery, resections were taken, and these provided the thymus tissue.

The V gene is TRBV6-1, the J gene TRBJ2-7; 9 positions agree with TRBD1. This receptor was identified in a boy in the first two years of life with a congenital heart defect. Sequencing input: thymocytes. The CDR3 sequence: CASRQDRGKYEQYF. In DNA, the CDR3 is TGTGCCAGCAGACAGGACAGGGGAAAGTACGAGCAGTACTTC.